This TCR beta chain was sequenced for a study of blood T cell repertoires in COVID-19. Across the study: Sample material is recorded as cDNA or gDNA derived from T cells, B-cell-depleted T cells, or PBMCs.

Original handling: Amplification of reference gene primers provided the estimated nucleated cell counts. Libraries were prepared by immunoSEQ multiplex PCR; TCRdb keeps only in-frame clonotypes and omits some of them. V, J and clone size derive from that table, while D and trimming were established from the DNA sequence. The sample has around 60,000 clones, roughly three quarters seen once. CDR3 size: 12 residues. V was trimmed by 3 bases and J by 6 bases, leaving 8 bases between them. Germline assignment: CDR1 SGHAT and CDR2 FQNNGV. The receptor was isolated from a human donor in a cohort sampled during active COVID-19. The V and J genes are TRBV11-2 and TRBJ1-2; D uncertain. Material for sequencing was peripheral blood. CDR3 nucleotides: TGTGCCAGCAGCTTGACAAGGAATGGCTACACCTTC. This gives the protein CASSLTRNGYTF. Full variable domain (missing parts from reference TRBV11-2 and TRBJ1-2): EAGVAQSPRYKIIEKRQSVAFWCNPISGHATLYWYQQILGQGPKLLIQFQNNGVVDDSQLPKDRFSAERLKGVDSTLKIQPAKLEDSAVYLCASSLTRNGYTFGSGTRLTVV.